Listed below are T cell receptor beta chains from one sample, sequenced in a study of PD-L1 blockade in urothelial cancer. Assay used: immunoSEQ multiplex PCR; TCRdb lists only in-frame clones, some missing. The data show roughly 110,000 clones, more than 85% seen once. The source was PBMCs, collected around atezolizumab (anti-PD-L1) treatment. The receptors derive from a man aged 55 to 70 with urothelial cancer. The CDR3 runs from the conserved cysteine through the conserved F or W. Fields, in order: J gene, D gene, V gene, clone size, CDR3 DNA, CDR3 protein. D genes are given only for firm matches. Clone sizes are given selectively: once, few, many, or a class where the clone is expanded.

TRBJ2-2 | - | TRBV7-6 | - | TGTGCCAGCAGCCCCCGGAGGGGAGAGGACACCGGGGAGCTGTGTTTT | CASSPRRGEDTGELCF
TRBJ1-3 | - | TRBV19 | - | TGTGCCAGTAGCAGTTCGGGACTTAGCTCTGGAAACACCATATATTTT | CASSSSGLSSGNTIYF
TRBJ2-7 | TRBD2 | TRBV28 | - | TGTGCCAGCAGTTTTAGCGGGCCGTCCTACGAGCAGTACTTC | CASSFSGPSYEQYF
TRBJ1-4 | TRBD1 | TRBV5-4 | - | TGTGCCAGCAGCTTGATAGGGACAGATAATGAAAAACTGTTTTTT | CASSLIGTDNEKLFF
TRBJ2-2 | TRBD2 | TRBV19 | once | TGTGCCAGTAGTGTAGAGCGGGATGGAGGGGAGCTGTTTTTT | CASSVERDGGELFF
TRBJ1-4 | - | TRBV28 | few | TGTGCCAGCAGGGCCTTCGGTGGGGGGGATGAAAAACTGTTTTTT | CASRAFGGGDEKLFF
TRBJ1-1 | - | TRBV7-8 | - | TGTGCCAGCAGCTTATCGTCGGTGAACACTGAAGCTTTCTTT | CASSLSSVNTEAFF
TRBJ1-3 | TRBD1 | TRBV5-5 | - | TGTGCCAGCAGCATACAGGGGGCGCCTGGAAACACCATATATTTT | CASSIQGAPGNTIYF
TRBJ2-7 | TRBD1 | TRBV18 | once | TGTGCCAGCTCACGGGCAGGGGGCTCCGAGCAGTACTTC | CASSRAGGSEQYF
TRBJ2-5 | - | TRBV5-4 | - | TGTGCCAGCAGCTTGGGACGGGGACAAGAGACCCAGTACTTC | CASSLGRGQETQYF
TRBJ2-5 | TRBD2 | TRBV30 | - | TGTGCCTGCGGGGGGGCCGCGGAAGAGACCCAGTACTTC | CACGGAAEETQYF
TRBJ1-4 | - | TRBV6-1 | - | TGTGCCAGCATCGAACGGGGTAGGGAAAAACTGTTTTTT | CASIERGREKLFF
TRBJ1-5 | - | TRBV6-1 | - | TGTGCCAGCAGTGAAAGGGGGTTTCAGCCCCAGCATTTT | CASSERGFQPQHF
TRBJ1-4 | - | TRBV5-4 | - | TGTGCCAGCAGCTTGCGGGGAGCAACTAATGAAAAACTGTTTTTT | CASSLRGATNEKLFF
TRBJ2-7 | - | TRBV19 | - | TGTGCCAGTAGCCCTTTGTCTTCCTACGAGCAGTACTTC | CASSPLSSYEQYF
TRBJ2-2 | - | TRBV7-3 | - | TGTGCCAGCAGGGACAGAACGAACACCGGGGAGCTGTTTTTT | CASRDRTNTGELFF
TRBJ1-6 | - | TRBV9 | - | TGTGCCAGCAGCGGGGGCGTTAATTCACCCCTCCACTTT | CASSGGVNSPLHF
TRBJ2-6 | - | TRBV9 | - | TGTGCCAGCAGCGCGGGGGGCAGGATTAACTCTGGGGCCAACGTCCTGACTTTC | CASSAGGRINSGANVLTF
TRBJ1-5 | - | TRBV19 | - | TGTGCCAGTAAAGAGGGTCTCAGCAATCAGCCCCAGCATTTT | CASKEGLSNQPQHF
TRBJ2-7 | - | TRBV10-1 | - | TGCGCCAGCAGTGAGTCGTGGGACTCCCTATCCTACGAGCAGTACTTC | CASSESWDSLSYEQYF
TRBJ2-1 | - | TRBV4-3 | - | TGCGCCAGCAGCCAAGGGCACAATGAGCAGTTCTTC | CASSQGHNEQFF
TRBJ1-3 | - | TRBV5-5 | once | TGTGCCAGCAGCTTGGATCTAGGAAACACCATATATTTT | CASSLDLGNTIYF
TRBJ2-7 | TRBD1 | TRBV30 | - | TGTGCCTGGAGTCTAGGACAGGGGTTATCGTACGAGCAGTACTTC | CAWSLGQGLSYEQYF
TRBJ2-5 | - | TRBV6-1 | - | TGTGCCAGTCAGGGGCAGATGCAAGAGACCCAGTACTTC | CASQGQMQETQYF
TRBJ1-5 | TRBD1 | TRBV19 | - | TGTGCCAGTAGTAGGACAGGGCCAAATCAGCCCCAGCATTTT | CASSRTGPNQPQHF
TRBJ2-7 | TRBD1 | TRBV7-3 | - | TGTGCCAGCAGCTCTACCGGGACAGAACACGAGCAGTACTTC | CASSSTGTEHEQYF
TRBJ2-3 | TRBD2 | TRBV7-2 | - | TGTGCCAGCAGCTTAGTAAGGGAAGCGGGAGTTAGCACAGATACGCAGTATTTT | CASSLVREAGVSTDTQYF
TRBJ2-5 | TRBD1 | TRBV9 | - | TGTGCCAGCAGCGTAGGGATGACAGGGGGCGCAATTGAGACCCAGTACTTC | CASSVGMTGGAIETQYF
TRBJ2-2 | - | TRBV30 | - | TGTGCCTGGCGTAACGTGGGGGGGCTGAGGGAGCTGTTTTTT | CAWRNVGGLRELFF
TRBJ2-7 | TRBD1 | TRBV11-2 | - | TGTGCCAGCAGCTACCAGACAGGGGGCTACTACGAGCAGTACTTC | CASSYQTGGYYEQYF
TRBJ1-2 | - | TRBV25-1 | - | TGTGCCAGCAGTGGGATGGCTCGGGGGACGAATGGCTACACCTTC | CASSGMARGTNGYTF
TRBJ1-5 | - | TRBV10-3 | - | TGTGCCATCAGCCAGGGAAGCAATCAGCCCCAGCATTTT | CAISQGSNQPQHF
TRBJ2-7 | - | TRBV9 | - | TGTGCCAGCAGCGCCGCGACACCCTACGAGCAGTACTTC | CASSAATPYEQYF
TRBJ2-1 | - | TRBV9 | - | TGTGCCAGCAGCGTAGTCGTAACCTACAATGAGCAGTTCTTC | CASSVVVTYNEQFF
TRBJ2-7 | - | TRBV7-6 | - | TGTGCCAGCAGCGCGTCCTACGAGCAGTACTTC | CASSASYEQYF
TRBJ2-2 | TRBD2 | TRBV7-2 | - | TGTGCCAGCAGCTTCGGACTAGCGGGGAACACCGGGGAGCTGTTTTTT | CASSFGLAGNTGELFF
TRBJ2-2 | TRBD1 | TRBV19 | - | TGTGCCAGTAGTCTGGGGGTCCGGGACAGGGAATCCGGGGAGCTGTTTTTT | CASSLGVRDRESGELFF
TRBJ2-7 | TRBD1 | TRBV5-1 | - | TGCGCCAGCAGCTTTGGATCTCGGACAGGGGGCGCCTACGAGCAGTACTTC | CASSFGSRTGGAYEQYF
TRBJ1-5 | - | TRBV5-6 | - | TGTGCCAGCAGCCGAGGTCCGGCCAGCAATCAGCCCCAGCATTTT | CASSRGPASNQPQHF
TRBJ2-7 | - | TRBV5-5 | - | TGTGCCAGCAGCGCCAGGAATACCTACGAGCAGTACTTC | CASSARNTYEQYF
TRBJ2-5 | TRBD1 | TRBV5-1 | - | TGCGCCAGCAGCGAGGGACAGAACCAAGAGACCCAGTACTTC | CASSEGQNQETQYF
TRBJ2-1 | - | TRBV5-4 | - | TGTGCCAGCAGCTTGGAGCCGGGGAGGAATGAGCAGTTCTTC | CASSLEPGRNEQFF
TRBJ2-2 | TRBD2 | TRBV5-4 | - | TGTGCCAGCAGCCCGGGGGGTGGGAAAACCGGGGAGCTGTTTTTT | CASSPGGGKTGELFF
TRBJ1-2 | TRBD1 | TRBV5-1 | - | TGCGCCAGCAGCCCGGACACAGGGGGCCTGGATGGCTACACCTTC | CASSPDTGGLDGYTF